One and the same sample provided the 9 T cell receptor beta chains below, sequenced in a study of cytomegalovirus exposure and HLA in healthy donors (dated by TCRdb to the late 2010s). To prepare the library, the immunoSEQ multiplex PCR assay was applied. Sourced from immuneACCESS, this table was stored by TCRdb with only in-frame sequences that have V and J called. A share of the clones is absent; for the studies checked, an unresolved V gene accounts for under half, and the remainder has no known explanation. This sample lists tens of thousands of clones; over 85% were detected once. Of the sample, roughly 1.4% is held by the ten largest clones. The source material was PBMCs. Every receptor here comes from a man aged 18 to 29 in good health and CMV-seropositive.

The chain employs TRBV6-6 and TRBJ1-4; D may be TRBD1 (5 bases). V was shortened by 5 bases and J by 4 bases, with 11 bases between the two germline ends. The CDR3 totals 14 residues. CDR1 MNHNY and CDR2 SVGAGI come from the germline V gene (reference sequence). The CDR3 DNA is TGTGCCAGCAGTACACAGGAGCGTAATGAAAAACTGTTTTTT. Its protein is CASSTQERNEKLFF.

This rearrangement joins TRBV6-1 to TRBJ2-3; possibly TRBD2 for D (5 bases). Germline V CDR1 and CDR2: MNHNS, SASEGT. The length of the CDR3 is 13 residues. Between the trimmed V and J ends, which lost 6 bases and 4 bases, there was a span of 11 bases. CDR3 sequence: CASRTRDPDTQYF. The CDR3 bases are TGTGCCAGCAGGACGAGGGATCCAGATACGCAGTATTTT.

The chain carries TRBV13 and TRBJ1-4; D call uncertain. Germline V gene sequence: CDR1 PRHDT, CDR2 FYEKMQ (reference sequence). CDR3 length: 16 amino acids. V lost 0 bases and J lost 7, with 15 bases in between. In nucleotides, the CDR3 is TGTGCCAGCAGCTTAGGGTCTTTTGGCCGAAGTGAAAAACTGTTTTTT. Its translation: CASSLGSFGRSEKLFF.

V and J are TRBV7-9 and TRBJ2-7, with 7 bases aligning to TRBD1. V shed 4 bases and J 3 bases; nucleotides not matched to a gene: 6. The CDR3 extends over 14 amino acids. Germline CDR1 reads SEHNR; CDR2 reads FQNEAQ (reference sequence). The CDR3 DNA sequence: TGTGCCAGCAGCTCCGACAGGGATCGCTACGAGCAGTACTTC. Translation: CASSSDRDRYEQYF.

The chain combines TRBV10-2 with TRBJ1-5; D uncertain. The V and J ends lost 5 bases and 9 bases respectively, with 8 bases between them. Germline V gene lookup returns CDR1 WSHSY and CDR2 SAAADI. This CDR3 is built from 11 residues. CDR3 DNA: TGCGCCAGCAGTTCCTCCGGGCCCCAGCATTTT. Protein: CASSSSGPQHF.

V and J are TRBV20-1 and TRBJ2-1; D possibly corresponds to TRBD2 (5 bases). Germline V gene data show CDR1 as DFQATT and CDR2 as SNEGSKA (reference sequence). Trimming stripped 0 bases from V and 10 bases from J, with 7 bases between. The length of the CDR3 is 11 residues. CDR3 sequence reads: CSARDWREQFF. The CDR3, as DNA: TGCAGTGCTAGAGATTGGAGGGAGCAGTTCTTC.

The rearrangement joins TRBV7-8 to TRBJ2-2; D might be TRBD1 (6 bases). From germline, CDR1 is SGHVS and CDR2 FQNEAQ. This CDR3 has 15 amino acids. The germline V and J ends were trimmed by 5 bases and 3 bases, with 13 bases remaining between them. This CDR3 is CASSEGQFDTGELFF. The CDR3 DNA reads TGTGCCAGCAGCGAAGGACAGTTCGACACCGGGGAGCTGTTTTTT.

V gene TRBV6-1 combines with J gene TRBJ1-3, with TRBD1 as a possible D gene (5 bases). The CDR3 sequence is 15 residues long. V lost 0 bases, J lost 4 bases, and 10 bases lay in between. CDR1 is MNHNS and CDR2 is SASEGT in the germline V gene. The CDR3 spells CASSEAARTGNTIYF. The CDR3, as DNA: TGTGCCAGCAGTGAAGCGGCTCGGACAGGAAACACCATATATTTT.

CDR3 bases: TGTGCCAGCAGCTTAGCCCTGATGGGGACAGGATCCACCGGGGAGCTGTTTTTT. The encoded protein is CASSLALMGTGSTGELFF. The chain has TRBV11-3 and TRBJ2-2; 8 nucleotides align to TRBD1. The V gene's germline CDR1 is SGHNT and CDR2 YENEEA. This CDR3 is 18 amino acids long. V gave up 1 base and J gave up 4 bases; unmatched junction bases: 11.